Presented here are 25 T cell receptor beta chains from one specimen sequenced in a study of cytomegalovirus exposure and HLA in healthy donors. Both 60 Vbeta primers and 13 Jbeta primers went into the PCR. TCRdb's table, derived via immunoSEQ multiplex PCR, lists solely in-frame clones and lacks some. The listing contains 100,000 to 150,000 clones. Source material: PBMCs. The receptors stem from a man younger than 35 in good health and CMV-seronegative.

This chain connects TRBV27 to TRBJ1-5; TRBD1 agrees at 7 bases. Germline lookup yields CDR1 MNHEY and CDR2 SMNVEV (reference sequence). There are 15 residues in the CDR3. V was clipped by 5 bases and J by 2 bases; unmatched bases: 6. CDR3 region: CASSIQGGRNQPQHF. The CDR3, as DNA: TGTGCCAGCAGTATTCAAGGGGGCCGCAATCAGCCCCAGCATTTT.

The V and J genes are TRBV9 and TRBJ2-3; D possibly corresponds to TRBD2 (5 bases). The CDR3 covers 16 residues. Trimming took 0 bases from V and 2 from J, leaving 13 bases between them. Germline V gene sequence: CDR1 SGDLS, CDR2 YYNGEE. CDR3 nucleotide sequence: TGTGCCAGCAGCGTAGGGGCTAGCCCGATCACAGATACGCAGTATTTT. Protein product: CASSVGASPITDTQYF. Combining the CDR3 with reference TRBV9 and TRBJ2-3 gives the whole variable domain DSGVTQTPKHLITATGQRVTLRCSPRSGDLSVYWYQQSLDQGLQFLIQYYNGEERAKGNILERFSAQQFPDLHSELNLSSLELGDSALYFCASSVGASPITDTQYFGPGTRLTVL.

The chain couples TRBV10-3 to TRBJ1-2; D uncertain. This CDR3 region has 13 residues. Germline CDR1 reads ENHRY; CDR2 reads SYGVKD. Trimming removed 3 bases from V and 4 bases from J, with 9 bases in between. CDR3 residues: CAISETTIYGYTF. The CDR3 bases are TGTGCCATCAGTGAAACTACGATCTATGGCTACACCTTC.

The chain employs TRBV27 and TRBJ1-6, with a possible D match to TRBD1 (5 bases). The CDR3 totals 14 residues. The V end was cut by 4 bases, the J end by 7 bases, with 11 bases between. The V gene's germline CDR1 is MNHEY and CDR2 SMNVEV (reference sequence). This chain's CDR3 is CASSSQGYNSPLHF. The CDR3 DNA reads TGTGCCAGCAGTTCCCAGGGTTACAATTCACCCCTCCACTTT.

The chain combines TRBV30 with TRBJ1-5; no clear D. Germline V gene data show CDR1 as GTSNPN and CDR2 as SVGIG (reference sequence). Trimming removed 1 base at V and 0 bases at J, with 10 bases between. The CDR3 length is 15 residues. The CDR3 protein is CAWSDRGISNQPQHF. For the CDR3, the DNA is TGTGCCTGGAGTGATCGAGGCATTAGCAATCAGCCCCAGCATTTT.

V usage is TRBV7-2 and J usage is TRBJ2-7, with 10 bases fitting TRBD2. The germline CDR1 and CDR2 sequences are SGHTA and FQGNSA. The CDR3 contains 15 residues. The V segment lost 5 bases and the J segment 1 base; nucleotides outside the gene matches: 5. In nucleotides, the CDR3 is TGTGCCAGCAGCCGGGGACTAGCGTCTTCCTACGAGCAGTACTTC. Residues: CASSRGLASSYEQYF.

The chain is built from TRBV19 and TRBJ1-1; possibly TRBD1 for D (5 bases). V lost 3 bases to trimming and J lost 5 bases, with 16 bases between them. Germline CDR1 reads LNHDA; CDR2 reads SQIVND (reference sequence). This CDR3 is 15 amino acids long. The CDR3 region has the DNA TGTGCCAGTAGTATTGGGGGGGGAGGGTGGACTGAAGCTTTCTTT. Translating gives CASSIGGGGWTEAFF. The complete variable domain, with remaining parts taken from reference TRBV19 and TRBJ1-1, reads DGGITQSPKYLFRKEGQNVTLSCEQNLNHDAMYWYRQDPGQGLRLIYYSQIVNDFQKGDIAEGYSVSREKKESFPLTVTSAQKNPTAFYLCASSIGGGGWTEAFFGQGTRLTVV.

CDR3 in amino acids: CASSTRSRGTSVSYEQYF. Here the CDR3 DNA reads TGTGCCAGCAGTACACGATCCCGGGGCACTAGCGTATCCTACGAGCAGTACTTC. This chain links TRBV13 with TRBJ2-7, with 7 bases matching TRBD2. The V and J ends lost 6 bases and 1 base, in that order; junction bases with no gene match: 18. This CDR3 contains 18 residues. In germline, CDR1 is PRHDT, CDR2 FYEKMQ (reference sequence).

The chain is built from TRBV7-9 and TRBJ1-2; TRBD1 matches at 10 bases. The germline V gene has CDR1 SEHNR and CDR2 FQNEAQ (reference sequence). This CDR3 spans 16 amino acids. J lost 4 bases, V lost 5 bases, and 10 bases had no gene match. As DNA, the CDR3 is TGTGCCAGCAGCCCTACCGGACAGGGGGGGGGCTATGGCTACACCTTC. This translates into CASSPTGQGGGYGYTF. The full variable domain, with the rest looked up from reference TRBV7-9 and TRBJ1-2, is DTGVSQNPRHKITKRGQNVTFRCDPISEHNRLYWYRQTLGQGPEFLTYFQNEAQLEKSRLLSDRFSAERPKGSFSTLEIQRTEQGDSAMYLCASSPTGQGGGYGYTFGSGTRLTVV.

J is TRBJ1-2 and V is TRBV6-5, with D hard to call. The CDR3 spans 15 residues. Germline CDR1 and CDR2: MNHEY and SVGAGI. Trimming took 8 bases from V and 0 from J, leaving 16 bases between them. The CDR3 region is CASREPSGANYGYTF. The CDR3 DNA is TGTGCCAGCCGGGAGCCATCCGGGGCTAACTATGGCTACACCTTC.

The genes are TRBV30 and TRBJ2-7; unclear D gene. V was pared by 4 bases and J by 4 bases, with 8 bases between. Germline CDR1 GTSNPN, CDR2 SVGIG (reference sequence). This CDR3 region has 11 residues. CDR3 nucleotide sequence: TGTGCCTGGACCCTAGGTTACGAGCAGTACTTC. Protein product: CAWTLGYEQYF.

V usage is TRBV5-1 and J usage is TRBJ2-7, with D perhaps matching TRBD1 (6 bases). Trimming cost V 5 bases and J 4 bases, with 13 bases left between them. The CDR3 consists of 13 residues. Germline loops: CDR1 SGHRS, CDR2 YFSETQ. The CDR3 bases are TGCGCCAGCAGTACCGGGACAACATACGAGCAGTACTTC. Translating gives CASSTGTTYEQYF. The whole variable domain, filled in from reference TRBV5-1 and TRBJ2-7, reads KAGVTQTPRYLIKTRGQQVTLSCSPISGHRSVSWYQQTPGQGLQFLFEYFSETQRNKGNFPGRFSGRQFSNSRSEMNVSTLELGDSALYLCASSTGTTYEQYFGPGTRLTVT.

The chain employs TRBV27 and TRBJ2-4; 9 positions match TRBD1. Germline CDR1 is MNHEY and CDR2 is SMNVEV (reference sequence). Trimming at V came to 4 bases and at J to 1 base, leaving 14 bases not matched to a gene. This CDR3 has 19 amino acids. In DNA, the CDR3 is TGTGCCAGCAGTTCGATCGGACAGGGGAGGACTTCCGCCAAAAACATTCAGTACTTC. The encoded protein is CASSSIGQGRTSAKNIQYF.

This sequence joins TRBV11-2 and TRBJ2-5; tentative D call: TRBD2 (7 bases). CDR1 and CDR2 from the germline V gene are SGHAT and FQNNGV. Deletions cut 8 bases from V and 9 bases from J, with 13 bases between. The CDR3 loop spans 11 amino acids. CDR3 protein: CASAGALAQYF. The CDR3 DNA reads TGTGCCAGCGCGGGGGCATTGGCCCAGTACTTC. Combining the CDR3 with reference TRBV11-2 and TRBJ2-5 gives the whole variable domain EAGVAQSPRYKIIEKRQSVAFWCNPISGHATLYWYQQILGQGPKLLIQFQNNGVVDDSQLPKDRFSAERLKGVDSTLKIQPAKLEDSAVYLCASAGALAQYFGPGTRLLVL.

This rearrangement joins TRBV2 to TRBJ2-1; tentatively, D is TRBD1 (6 bases). The CDR3 is 13 amino acids. The V gene lost 6 bases and the J gene lost 3 bases, with 9 bases spanning the gap. Per germline, CDR1 SNHLY and CDR2 FYNNEI. The CDR3 reads CASRQGFYNEQFF. The CDR3 DNA reads as TGTGCCAGCAGGCAGGGGTTCTACAATGAGCAGTTCTTC. Full variable domain (rest looked up from reference TRBV2 and TRBJ2-1): EPEVTQTPSHQVTQMGQEVILRCVPISNHLYFYWYRQILGQKVEFLVSFYNNEISEKSEIFDDQFSVERPDGSNFTLKIRSTKLEDSAMYFCASRQGFYNEQFFGPGTRLTVL.

The genes are TRBV18 and TRBJ2-7; TRBD2 might be the D (5 bases). V lost 2 bases to trimming and J lost 3 bases, with 8 bases between them. This CDR3 has 13 residues. The germline V gene has CDR1 KGHSH and CDR2 LQKENI. CDR3 sequence (DNA): TGTGCCAGCTCACCAGTTCGGGACTACGAGCAGTACTTC. It encodes CASSPVRDYEQYF.

The gene calls are TRBV5-1 and TRBJ1-4; 8 bases fit TRBD1. The CDR3 covers 15 residues. Germline CDR1 reads SGHRS; CDR2 reads YFSETQ. Trimming at V came to 4 bases and at J to 3 bases, leaving 5 bases not matched to a gene. The CDR3 DNA is TGCGCCAGCAGCCCACGACAGGGGTCTAATGAAAAACTGTTTTTT. Translated: CASSPRQGSNEKLFF. Based on the CDR3 plus reference TRBV5-1 and TRBJ1-4, the full variable domain is KAGVTQTPRYLIKTRGQQVTLSCSPISGHRSVSWYQQTPGQGLQFLFEYFSETQRNKGNFPGRFSGRQFSNSRSEMNVSTLELGDSALYLCASSPRQGSNEKLFFGSGTQLSVL.

This chain links TRBV7-9 with TRBJ1-2, with TRBD1 identical over 7 bases. The J segment lost 6 bases and the V segment lost 5 bases, leaving 9 bases of the junction unmatched. This CDR3 comprises 14 residues. The germline V gene encodes CDR1 SEHNR and CDR2 FQNEAQ (reference sequence). The CDR3 DNA sequence: TGTGCCAGCAGCGCCGCAGGGGGGATAAATGGCTACACCTTC. Its protein is CASSAAGGINGYTF.

V is TRBV19 and J is TRBJ2-5; D not certain. V was cut by 4 bases and J by 2 bases, with 8 bases left in between. The CDR3 is made up of 13 amino acids. CDR1 LNHDA and CDR2 SQIVND come from the germline V gene (reference sequence). The CDR3 reads CASSTTSQETQYF. CDR3 coding DNA: TGTGCCAGTAGTACGACATCTCAAGAGACCCAGTACTTC.

The chain employs TRBV19 and TRBJ2-1; the match to TRBD2 covers 11 bases. The germline CDR1 and CDR2 sequences are LNHDA and SQIVND (reference sequence). Trimming cost V 3 bases and J 8 bases; bases outside gene matches: 6. The CDR3 consists of 15 residues. The CDR3 sequence: CASSMVSSGRYEQFF. Here the CDR3 DNA reads TGTGCCAGTAGTATGGTGTCTAGCGGGAGGTATGAGCAGTTCTTC.

CDR3 protein: CASSSLLGAEAFF. DNA of the CDR3: TGTGCCAGTAGTTCCTTGCTGGGCGCTGAAGCTTTCTTT. The rearrangement joins TRBV19 to TRBJ1-1; D not resolved. V was shortened by 5 bases and J by 6 bases, with 13 bases between the two germline ends. This CDR3 is 13 amino acids long. Germline V lookup: CDR1 LNHDA, CDR2 SQIVND (reference sequence). Full variable domain (outside the CDR3, taken from reference TRBV19 and TRBJ1-1): DGGITQSPKYLFRKEGQNVTLSCEQNLNHDAMYWYRQDPGQGLRLIYYSQIVNDFQKGDIAEGYSVSREKKESFPLTVTSAQKNPTAFYLCASSSLLGAEAFFGQGTRLTVV.

V is TRBV11-2 and J is TRBJ2-7; 7 bases match TRBD1. Germline loops: CDR1 SGHAT, CDR2 FQNNGV. The CDR3 contains 16 residues. The ends lost 0 bases at V and 4 bases at J; junction bases unmatched: 9. CDR3 amino acids: CASSLELTGFTYEQYF. CDR3 bases: TGTGCCAGCAGCTTAGAGTTGACAGGGTTTACGTACGAGCAGTACTTC.

V and J are TRBV9 and TRBJ2-3; D possibly corresponds to TRBD2 (6 bases). V lost 4 bases and J 6 bases, leaving 18 bases between the germline ends. There are 15 residues in the CDR3. The germline V gene encodes CDR1 SGDLS and CDR2 YYNGEE. The CDR3 is CASSTRDFKGDTQYF. The CDR3 DNA reads TGTGCCAGCAGCACCAGGGACTTTAAAGGCGATACGCAGTATTTT.

V usage is TRBV5-5 and J usage is TRBJ2-5, with TRBD2 matching 13 bases. With 4 bases clipped from V and 4 bases from J, the junction kept 4 bases outside the gene matches. The CDR3 sequence is 15 residues long. From germline, CDR1 is SGHKS and CDR2 YYEKEE (reference sequence). For the CDR3, the DNA is TGTGCCAGCAGCCTAGGACTAGCGGGAGCAGAGACCCAGTACTTC. Encoded protein: CASSLGLAGAETQYF.

The chain joins TRBV25-1 to TRBJ1-3, with 9 bases matching TRBD1. Germline V gene data show CDR1 as MGHDK and CDR2 as SYGVNS. The CDR3 has 15 residues. V shed 4 bases, J shed 8 bases, and the junction held 9 bases outside the gene matches. Here the CDR3 reads CASSGSRDRVHTIYF. CDR3 sequence (DNA): TGTGCCAGCAGTGGATCCCGGGACAGGGTGCACACCATATATTTT.